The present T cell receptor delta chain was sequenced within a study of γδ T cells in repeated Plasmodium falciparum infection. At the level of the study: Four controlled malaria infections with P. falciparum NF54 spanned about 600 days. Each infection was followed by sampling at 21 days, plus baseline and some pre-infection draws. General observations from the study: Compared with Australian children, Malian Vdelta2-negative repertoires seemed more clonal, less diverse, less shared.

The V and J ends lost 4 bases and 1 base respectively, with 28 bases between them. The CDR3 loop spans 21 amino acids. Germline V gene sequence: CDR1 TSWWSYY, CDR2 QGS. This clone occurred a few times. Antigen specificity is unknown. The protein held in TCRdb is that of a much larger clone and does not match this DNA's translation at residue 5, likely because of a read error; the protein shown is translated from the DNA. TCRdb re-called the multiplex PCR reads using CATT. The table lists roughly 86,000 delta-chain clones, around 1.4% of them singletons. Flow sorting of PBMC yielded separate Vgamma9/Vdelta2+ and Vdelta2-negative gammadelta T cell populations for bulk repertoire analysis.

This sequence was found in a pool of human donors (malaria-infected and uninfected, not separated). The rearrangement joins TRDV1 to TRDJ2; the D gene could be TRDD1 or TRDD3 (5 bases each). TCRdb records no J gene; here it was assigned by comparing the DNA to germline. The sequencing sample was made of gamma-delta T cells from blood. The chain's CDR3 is CALGGRFGEIRGDYLTAQLFF. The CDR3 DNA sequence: TGTGCTCTTGGGGGACGTTTCGGGGAAATTCGGGGTGACTATTTGACAGCACAACTCTTCTTT.